One and the same sample provided the 15 T cell receptor beta chains below, sequenced in a study of shared clonotypes between healthy human individuals (dated by TCRdb to about 2020). Receptor libraries were prepared by the immunoSEQ multiplex PCR assay. TCRdb carries this immuneACCESS record with in-frame sequences only. Its versions omit some clonotypes, under half of them owing to an unresolved V gene in the studies checked, with the rest unexplained. The sample records over a million clones, 75% of which are singletons. 1.5% of the sample is held by the ten biggest clonotypes. Source material: memory CD4+ T cells sorted from blood. The sample's cell subset or site label, in plain terms: CD45RA-negative fraction. Source of these receptors: a man in his late teens or twenties in good health.

This sequence joins TRBV6-4 and TRBJ1-1; D gene unclear. The CDR3 is 13 amino acids. Germline-derived CDR1 and CDR2 are MRHNA and SNTAGT. V was shortened by 4 bases and J by 0 bases, with 6 bases between the two germline ends. The CDR3 DNA follows: TGTGCCAGCAGTGTTGATATGAACACTGAAGCTTTCTTT. This translates into CASSVDMNTEAFF.

The chain recombines TRBV5-1 with TRBJ1-1, with 9 bases that match TRBD1. This CDR3 has 15 amino acids. V lost 0 bases to trimming and J lost 3 bases; unmatched junction nucleotides: 3. Germline V gene lookup returns CDR1 SGHRS and CDR2 YFSETQ. The CDR3 loop is CASSLGGTGYTEAFF. The CDR3 nucleotides read TGCGCCAGCAGCTTGGGTGGGACAGGGTACACTGAAGCTTTCTTT.

The chain employs TRBV5-1 and TRBJ2-1, with 8 bases lining up with TRBD2. The V segment lost 4 bases and the J segment 1 base; nucleotides outside the gene matches: 4. CDR3 length equals 15 residues. Germline loops: CDR1 SGHRS, CDR2 YFSETQ. DNA of the CDR3: TGCGCCAGCAGCGGGTTAGCGGGGTCCTACAATGAGCAGTTCTTC. Translation: CASSGLAGSYNEQFF.

The chain is built from TRBV5-1 and TRBJ2-2; D not certain. The germline V gene has CDR1 SGHRS and CDR2 YFSETQ. V shed 2 bases and J shed 6 bases, with 8 bases lying between them. The CDR3 totals 13 residues. In DNA, the CDR3 is TGCGCCAGCAGCTTTGACGGGTCCGGGGAGCTGTTTTTT. Protein sequence: CASSFDGSGELFF.

The chain is built from TRBV2 and TRBJ1-5; TRBD1 matches at 7 bases. Trimming removed 6 bases from V and 4 bases from J; junction bases left unmatched: 6. The CDR3 extends over 14 amino acids. Germline V gives CDR1 SNHLY, CDR2 FYNNEI. CDR3 amino acids: CASRSGTANQPQHF. CDR3 DNA sequence: TGTGCCAGCAGATCCGGGACAGCTAATCAGCCCCAGCATTTT.

This chain connects TRBV12-5 to TRBJ2-1; 14 bases map to TRBD2. The CDR3 is 14 amino acids. Losses at the gene ends were 5 bases for V and 16 bases for J; bases not matched to a gene: 10. Germline CDR1 is LGHNT and CDR2 is FRNRAP. The CDR3 DNA sequence: TGTGCTAGTGGTGGCACCGGGACTAGCGGGAGAAAATTCTTC. Amino acid sequence: CASGGTGTSGRKFF.

This clone appeared a few times. The gene calls are TRBV5-5 and TRBJ2-5; TRBD1 is a possible D gene (6 bases). CDR3 size: 15 residues. Trimming removed 1 base from V and 4 bases from J, with 14 bases in between. Looked up from germline, CDR1 is SGHKS and CDR2 is YYEKEE (reference sequence). As DNA, the CDR3 is TGTGCCAGCAGCTTGTTTGGGTCAGGGGCAGAGACCCAGTACTTC. As protein: CASSLFGSGAETQYF.

The genes are TRBV5-4 and TRBJ2-7; D ambiguous. CDR1 is SGHNT, CDR2 YYREEE, per germline (reference sequence). The ends were cut back, 2 bases at V and 1 base at J, with 10 bases in the middle. The CDR3 covers 14 residues. The CDR3 nucleotides are TGTGCCAGCAGCTTCGGCCAGCCATCCTACGAGCAGTACTTC. Its translation: CASSFGQPSYEQYF.

The chain has TRBV7-8 and TRBJ2-1, with TRBD2 identical over 9 bases. J lost 10 bases, V lost 5 bases, and 15 bases had no gene match. CDR3 length: 16 amino acids. Germline CDR1 reads SGHVS; CDR2 reads FQNEAQ. DNA for the CDR3: TGTGCCAGCAGCAACCGACTAGCGGAGAAGGTGGTCGAGCAGTTCTTC. This encodes CASSNRLAEKVVEQFF. Variable domain in full (rest from reference TRBV7-8 and TRBJ2-1): GAGVSQSPRYKVAKRGQDVALRCDPISGHVSLFWYQQALGQGPEFLTYFQNEAQLDKSGLPSDRFFAERPEGSVSTLKIQRTQQEDSAVYLCASSNRLAEKVVEQFFGPGTRLTVL.

Regarding this clone: The sample has other DNA sequences that encode this CDR3 too. Here the CDR3 DNA reads TGTGCCAGCAGCGTTGCGTCTGGGGCCAACGTCCTGACTTTC. Amino acids: CASSVASGANVLTF. The chain carries TRBV9 and TRBJ2-6, with unresolved D. Per the germline V gene, CDR1 is SGDLS and CDR2 is YYNGEE. V lost 2 bases, J lost 1 base, and 4 bases lay in between. The CDR3 is 14 amino acids.

The chain recombines TRBV11-2 with TRBJ2-6; 9 nucleotides agree with TRBD1. V lost 3 bases and J lost 0; bases outside the gene matches: 6. This CDR3 region has 18 residues. The germline V gene encodes CDR1 SGHAT and CDR2 FQNNGV. The CDR3 region is CASSLWGQGVSGANVLTF. The CDR3 bases are TGTGCCAGCAGCTTGTGGGGACAGGGCGTCTCTGGGGCCAACGTCCTGACTTTC.

The chain joins TRBV5-8 to TRBJ2-5; TRBD2 agrees at 11 bases. The trim removed 0 bases at V and 5 bases at J, leaving 12 bases unmatched. The CDR3 consists of 18 residues. Looked up from germline, CDR1 is SGHTS and CDR2 is YDEGEE. The CDR3 DNA sequence: TGTGCCAGCAGCTTGGGACTAGCGGGGACCCAAGCTGTGGAGACCCAGTACTTC. It is translated as CASSLGLAGTQAVETQYF.

The count of this clone is one. The V call is TRBV27, the J call TRBJ2-7; unclear D gene. The CDR3 consists of 14 residues. Trimming stripped 4 bases from V and 2 bases from J, with 12 bases between. Germline CDR1 reads MNHEY; CDR2 reads SMNVEV (reference sequence). CDR3 in DNA: TGTGCCAGCAGTTGGTCAGGTTCCCCCTACGAGCAGTACTTC. Translated, it gives CASSWSGSPYEQYF.

This chain links TRBV9 with TRBJ1-1; 7 positions match TRBD1. Looked up from germline, CDR1 is SGDLS and CDR2 is YYNGEE. V was pared by 4 bases and J by 4 bases, with 10 bases of the junction left unmatched. This CDR3 has 15 residues. The CDR3 bases are TGTGCCAGCAGCCCCTCCGGTGCAGGGGGCACTGAAGCTTTCTTT. Residues: CASSPSGAGGTEAFF.

The chain employs TRBV30 and TRBJ2-2; 8 bases line up with TRBD1. The CDR3 contains 13 residues. After removal of 3 bases from V and 6 bases from J, the junction contained 3 bases not matched to a gene. Germline CDR1 GTSNPN, CDR2 SVGIG (reference sequence). CDR3 bases: TGTGCCTGGAGATCACAGGGGGCCGGGGAGCTGTTTTTT. Its translation: CAWRSQGAGELFF.